This T cell receptor (beta chain) appears in the sequencing data of a study of T cell repertoires in cytomegalovirus infection. TCRdb re-called the reads through MiXCR, storing one row per CDR3 protein. The sample carries 370,000 or so distinct CDR3 sequences, nearly 35% recorded once. There are a few counts of this clonotype. Antigen unknown. The CDR3 runs to 18 residues. After removal of 0 bases from V and 5 bases from J, the junction contained 12 bases not matched to a gene. The germline V gene has CDR1 MGHRA and CDR2 YSYEKL. This chain links TRBV4-1 with TRBJ2-1, with TRBD2 matching over 8 bases. The TCR originated in a human donor in good health (CMV status not recorded). Some clones in this sample may be carry-over from other donors' samples. The sequencing here drew on cultured PBMCs, taken from culture after CMV antigen stimulation. The CDR3 loop reads CASSQDLRGGRTNNEQFF. In nucleotides, the CDR3 is TGCGCCAGCAGCCAAGATCTGCGCGGGGGGCGAACAAACAATGAGCAGTTCTTC.